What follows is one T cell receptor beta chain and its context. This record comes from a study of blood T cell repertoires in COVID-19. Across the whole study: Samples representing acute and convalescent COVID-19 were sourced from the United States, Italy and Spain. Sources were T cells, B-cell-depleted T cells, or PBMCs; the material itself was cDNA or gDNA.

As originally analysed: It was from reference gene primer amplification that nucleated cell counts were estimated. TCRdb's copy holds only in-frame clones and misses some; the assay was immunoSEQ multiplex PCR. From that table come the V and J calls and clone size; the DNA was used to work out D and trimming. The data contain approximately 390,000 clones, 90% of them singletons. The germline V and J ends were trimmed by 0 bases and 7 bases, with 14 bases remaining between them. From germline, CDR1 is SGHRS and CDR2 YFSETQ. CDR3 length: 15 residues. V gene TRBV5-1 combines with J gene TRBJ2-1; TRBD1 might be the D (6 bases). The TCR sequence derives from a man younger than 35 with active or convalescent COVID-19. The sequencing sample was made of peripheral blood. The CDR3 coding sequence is TGCGCCAGCAGCTTGGGAACAGGGTCCGAAAATGAGCAGTTCTTC. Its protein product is CASSLGTGSENEQFF.